Each of the 24 T cell receptor beta chains below was sequenced from the same sample in a study of T cell responses to AZD1222 COVID-19 vaccine. Produced via immunoSEQ multiplex PCR; TCRdb's table is partial and in-frame only. The repertoire includes tens of thousands of clones, roughly 90% of them detected once, and around 3% sits in the top ten. Specimen: peripheral blood, collected on day 0 of AZD1222 vaccination. Receptors were obtained from an adult in good health.

This CDR3 reads CASSSTDQETQYF. The CDR3 DNA reads as TGTGCCAGTAGTAGTACAGACCAAGAGACCCAGTACTTC. The chain joins TRBV19 to TRBJ2-5, with D unclear. Trimming pared 4 bases from V and 0 bases from J, leaving 6 bases between. CDR1 LNHDA and CDR2 SQIVND come from the germline V gene (reference sequence). There are 13 residues in the CDR3. The full variable domain, its missing parts supplied by reference TRBV19 and TRBJ2-5, is DGGITQSPKYLFRKEGQNVTLSCEQNLNHDAMYWYRQDPGQGLRLIYYSQIVNDFQKGDIAEGYSVSREKKESFPLTVTSAQKNPTAFYLCASSSTDQETQYFGPGTRLLVL.

The rearrangement uses TRBV30 and TRBJ2-7; 12 nucleotides align to TRBD1. CDR3 length equals 14 residues. Germline V CDR1 and CDR2: GTSNPN, SVGIG (reference sequence). J lost 4 bases, V lost 1 base, and 2 bases had no gene match. Here the CDR3 reads CAWSAGQGAYEQYF. In DNA form, the CDR3 reads TGTGCCTGGAGTGCGGGACAGGGGGCGTACGAGCAGTACTTC.

J is TRBJ1-3 and V is TRBV11-3; D might be TRBD1 (5 bases). CDR1 SGHNT and CDR2 YENEEA come from the germline V gene. Trimming shortened V by 5 bases and J by 4 bases, and 15 bases separated the two germline ends. The CDR3 totals 15 residues. CDR3 bases: TGTGCCAGCAGCCCGGGGCCTGAAGGCGGAAACACCATATATTTT. Translation gives CASSPGPEGGNTIYF.

CDR3 sequence reads: CASSLGGAGGGYTF. The CDR3 DNA sequence: TGTGCCAGCAGTTTAGGGGGAGCTGGGGGTGGCTACACCTTC. The chain couples TRBV27 to TRBJ1-2; D might be TRBD1 (5 bases). The V gene's germline CDR1 is MNHEY and CDR2 SMNVEV (reference sequence). This CDR3 has 14 residues. V shed 2 bases and J shed 7 bases, with 14 bases lying between them.

The chain employs TRBV5-1 and TRBJ2-7, with TRBD1 as a possible D gene (7 bases). The germline V gene encodes CDR1 SGHRS and CDR2 YFSETQ. The CDR3 covers 14 residues. Trimming removed 4 bases at V and 2 bases at J, with 13 bases between. In nucleotides, the CDR3 is TGCGCCAGCAGCCCTGCAGGGGGGACCTACGAGCAGTACTTC. Amino acid sequence: CASSPAGGTYEQYF. Complete variable domain (other parts from reference TRBV5-1 and TRBJ2-7): KAGVTQTPRYLIKTRGQQVTLSCSPISGHRSVSWYQQTPGQGLQFLFEYFSETQRNKGNFPGRFSGRQFSNSRSEMNVSTLELGDSALYLCASSPAGGTYEQYFGPGTRLTVT.

The chain recombines TRBV7-9 with TRBJ1-2; a possible D gene is TRBD1 (5 bases). The CDR3 loop spans 14 amino acids. Trimming took off 6 bases at V and 7 bases at J, with 18 bases between the two ends. Germline V CDR1 and CDR2: SEHNR, FQNEAQ (reference sequence). CDR3 in DNA: TGTGCCAGCAGGTCTTCGGAGGGGAGTAGTGGCTACACCTTC. Translation: CASRSSEGSSGYTF.

The chain carries TRBV18 and TRBJ2-5; 9 nucleotides agree with TRBD2. Germline V lookup: CDR1 KGHSH, CDR2 LQKENI. Trimming at V came to 3 bases and at J to 5 bases, leaving 16 bases not matched to a gene. This CDR3 region has 18 residues. This CDR3 is CASSPNSGRLGMSETQYF. In nucleotides, the CDR3 is TGTGCCAGCTCACCGAACAGCGGGAGGCTGGGAATGTCCGAGACCCAGTACTTC.

This chain links TRBV20-1 with TRBJ2-1; D is unclear. This CDR3 is 14 amino acids long. The V end was cut by 3 bases, the J end by 0 bases, with 9 bases between. Germline CDR1 reads DFQATT; CDR2 reads SNEGSKA (reference sequence). CDR3 nucleotide sequence: TGCAGTGCTAGTACCCCGAGCTCCTACAATGAGCAGTTCTTC. Amino acids: CSASTPSSYNEQFF.

The J gene is TRBJ1-2, the V gene TRBV15; no clear D gene. This CDR3 contains 13 residues. Trimming shortened V by 8 bases and J by 6 bases, and 16 bases separated the two germline ends. The germline V gene has CDR1 LNHNV and CDR2 YYDKDF (reference sequence). Here the CDR3 DNA reads TGTGCCACCGGGTCGGGATCCCACCATGGCTACACCTTC. Residues: CATGSGSHHGYTF.

The gene calls are TRBV19 and TRBJ1-6; D might be TRBD1 (5 bases). The V gene's germline CDR1 is LNHDA and CDR2 SQIVND (reference sequence). CDR3 length: 14 residues. The V and J ends lost 8 bases and 2 bases respectively, with 10 bases between them. In nucleotides, the CDR3 is TGTGCCAGTGACCCAGGGACCTATAATTCACCCCTCCACTTT. Translated, it gives CASDPGTYNSPLHF.

The V and J genes are TRBV7-9 and TRBJ2-1, with D possibly being TRBD2 (6 bases). Germline loops: CDR1 SEHNR, CDR2 FQNEAQ (reference sequence). This CDR3 is 15 amino acids long. V was cut by 0 bases and J by 3 bases, with 9 bases left in between. The CDR3 DNA is TGTGCCAGCAGCTTAGCTGACGGGAGCTACAATGAGCAGTTCTTC. It encodes CASSLADGSYNEQFF.

V usage is TRBV7-3 and J usage is TRBJ2-1; D perhaps matches TRBD1 (5 bases). Trimming stripped 4 bases from V and 9 bases from J, with 16 bases between. CDR3 size: 14 residues. Germline lookup yields CDR1 SGHTA and CDR2 FQGTGA. Here the CDR3 DNA reads TGTGCCAGCAGCTCCTCTGGGGCCCACGTTGAGCAGTTCTTC. Translation gives CASSSSGAHVEQFF.

The chain combines TRBV27 with TRBJ2-3; no definite D call. The V end lost 2 bases, the J end lost 3 bases, and 6 bases lay between the germline ends. The CDR3 sequence is 13 residues long. Germline lookup yields CDR1 MNHEY and CDR2 SMNVEV (reference sequence). CDR3 coding DNA: TGTGCCAGCAGTTTAAGTTCGACAGATACGCAGTATTTT. It codes for CASSLSSTDTQYF.

Turning to this clone: One end of the junction is discordant with germline, which a read error may explain. The rearrangement joins TRBV5-1 to TRBJ2-2; a weak D match, TRBD1 (6 bases). The germline gives CDR1 SGHRS, CDR2 YFSETQ. This CDR3 is built from 14 residues. In nucleotides, the CDR3 is TGCGCCAGCATCTTGGGGGCGCGCACCGGGGAGCTGTTTTTT. The encoded protein is CASILGARTGELFF.

The CDR3 here is CASSTFSGGLGYTF. The CDR3 nucleotides are TGTGCCAGCAGCACCTTTAGTGGGGGTTTGGGCTACACCTTC. The rearrangement links TRBV28 to TRBJ1-2; D is perhaps TRBD1 (5 bases). CDR1 and CDR2 from the germline V gene are MDHEN and SYDVKM. The length of the CDR3 is 14 residues. Between the trimmed V and J ends, which lost 6 bases and 8 bases, there was a span of 19 bases.

The V gene is TRBV9, the J gene TRBJ1-2; perhaps TRBD1 as D (5 bases). CDR1 is SGDLS, CDR2 YYNGEE, per germline. Trimming removed 1 base from V and 5 bases from J, with 9 bases in between. The CDR3 spans 13 residues. CDR3 amino acids: CASSVSGEYGYTF. In DNA form, the CDR3 reads TGTGCCAGCAGCGTATCGGGGGAGTATGGCTACACCTTC.

The V call is TRBV29-1, the J call TRBJ2-2; tentatively, D is TRBD2 (6 bases). Germline-derived CDR1 and CDR2 are SQVTM and ANQGSEA. The CDR3 extends over 13 amino acids. V was clipped by 7 bases and J by 5 bases, with 14 bases between them. The CDR3 protein is CSAGDHRTGELFF. The DNA for the CDR3 is TGCAGCGCGGGGGACCATAGGACCGGGGAGCTGTTTTTT.

The chain recombines TRBV6-5 with TRBJ2-3; D is possibly TRBD2 (6 bases). CDR3 length: 15 residues. The V end was cut by 6 bases, the J end by 5 bases, with 18 bases between. Germline CDR1 is MNHEY and CDR2 is SVGAGI. CDR3 nucleotides: TGTGCCAGCAGCGACGGGGGTTTCCAGAGAGATACGCAGTATTTT. As protein: CASSDGGFQRDTQYF.

The rearrangement joins TRBV28 to TRBJ1-5; 10 nucleotides agree with TRBD1. V was clipped by 6 bases and J by 3 bases; unmatched bases: 8. Germline V gives CDR1 MDHEN, CDR2 SYDVKM. The CDR3 runs to 16 residues. The CDR3 sequence is CASRPRQGANNQPQHF. The CDR3 DNA reads TGTGCCAGCAGGCCTAGACAGGGGGCTAACAATCAGCCCCAGCATTTT.

The chain links TRBV27 to TRBJ1-5; TRBD1 might be the D (6 bases). Germline values: CDR1 MNHEY, CDR2 SMNVEV (reference sequence). The V end was cut by 5 bases, the J end by 0 bases, with 23 bases between. CDR3 size: 19 residues. As DNA, the CDR3 is TGTGCCAGCAGTCCCTCCCCGGGGAGGGGGGTCTATAGCAATCAGCCCCAGCATTTT. Translation gives CASSPSPGRGVYSNQPQHF.

The DNA for the CDR3 is TGCGCCAGCAGCTTGGGATCCGGCGAGCCCCAGCATTTT. Protein product: CASSLGSGEPQHF. The chain couples TRBV5-1 to TRBJ1-5; D gene uncertain. V gave up 0 bases and J gave up 8 bases, with 9 bases separating them. This CDR3 is built from 13 residues. Germline lookup yields CDR1 SGHRS and CDR2 YFSETQ.

The chain carries TRBV5-5 and TRBJ1-1, with 11 bases aligning to TRBD1. The CDR3 loop spans 15 amino acids. In germline, CDR1 is SGHKS, CDR2 YYEKEE (reference sequence). V shed 4 bases, J shed 5 bases, and the junction held 7 bases outside the gene matches. The CDR3 loop reads CASSRRTGGGTEAFF. In DNA form, the CDR3 reads TGTGCCAGCAGCAGACGGACAGGGGGCGGAACTGAAGCTTTCTTT.

This chain connects TRBV12-3 or TRBV12-4 to TRBJ1-4; the D is unclear. V lost 6 bases and J lost 8, with 10 bases in between. The CDR3 is 12 residues long. CDR3 protein: CASSGVGEKLFF. DNA for the CDR3: TGTGCCAGCAGCGGGGTAGGGGAAAAACTGTTTTTT.

This clone has a single count. CDR3 DNA sequence: TGCGCCAGCAGCGAGAGCAACACTGAAGCTTTCTTT. Its protein product is CASSESNTEAFF. The V and J genes are TRBV5-1 and TRBJ1-1, with D unresolved. CDR3 length equals 12 residues. CDR1 SGHRS and CDR2 YFSETQ come from the germline V gene. Trimming pared 4 bases from V and 2 bases from J, leaving 6 bases between.